The rows below give T cell receptor beta chains drawn from one sample of a study of blood T cells in healthy people across ages. TCRdb used MiXCR to reprocess the 5' RACE reads, holding one entry per CDR3 protein. This sample has around 780,000 distinct CDR3 sequences, with about 56% found just once. The sequencing input was blood. These receptors originate from a middle-aged man in good health. CDR3s include the opening cysteine and the closing phenylalanine or tryptophan. A D gene is named only where the DNA matches it firmly. Some rows mark clone size as missing; the rest say once, few, many or name a class of expanded clone.

D gene | clone size | J gene | V gene | CDR3 length | CDR3 DNA | CDR3 protein
. | . | TRBJ1-6 | TRBV10-3 | 15 | TGTGCCATCAGTGACAAGGGGTTAGCGAATTCACCCCTCCACTTT | CAISDKGLANSPLHF
. | . | TRBJ1-1 | TRBV2 | 14 | TGTGCCAGCAGTGACCAGGGGAGGGGCACTGAAGCTTTCTTT | CASSDQGRGTEAFF
TRBD1 | many | TRBJ2-7 | TRBV29-1 | 13 | TGCAGCGTTGCCGGGACAGGGGTAGGCGAGCAGTACTTC | CSVAGTGVGEQYF
. | . | TRBJ1-5 | TRBV20-1 | 16 | TGCAGTGCTAGAGAAGGAGGGTCATGGGGCAATCAGCCCCAGCATTTT | CSAREGGSWGNQPQHF
. | . | TRBJ2-3 | TRBV20-1 | 14 | TGCAGTGCTAGAGATGGGGCAATTACAGATACGCAGTATTTT | CSARDGAITDTQYF
TRBD1 | . | TRBJ2-3 | TRBV20-1 | 15 | TGCAGTGCTATGCTACAGGGGGCCAGCACAGATACGCAGTATTTT | CSAMLQGASTDTQYF
. | . | TRBJ2-3 | TRBV29-1 | 11 | TGCAGCGTTGATAGCCTAGGCACGCAGTATTTT | CSVDSLGTQYF
. | . | TRBJ2-6 | TRBV20-1 | 14 | TGCAGTACCTCAAAAAGCTCTGGGGCCAACGTCCTGACTTTC | CSTSKSSGANVLTF
. | few | TRBJ2-3 | TRBV9 | 18 | TGTGCCAGCAGCGGACCCACCCGTCTTGCCACTAGCACAGATACGCAGTATTTT | CASSGPTRLATSTDTQYF
TRBD1 | . | TRBJ2-7 | TRBV9 | 16 | TGTGCCAGCAGCCTAGGGACAGGTGGAACAACCTACGAGCAGTACTTC | CASSLGTGGTTYEQYF
. | . | TRBJ2-7 | TRBV12-3/TRBV12-4 | 14 | TGTGCCAGCAGTGGCCTTACTGATGGCGATGAGCAGTACTTC | CASSGLTDGDEQYF
TRBD2 | few | TRBJ2-5 | TRBV20-1 | 14 | TGCACCGGATTGGGGCTAGCGGAGCAAGAGACCCAGTACTTC | CTGLGLAEQETQYF
. | . | TRBJ2-7 | TRBV7-2 | 14 | TGTGCCAGCAGCTTAGCTCGAGGGCCACACGAGCAGTACTTC | CASSLARGPHEQYF
. | . | TRBJ2-1 | TRBV13 | 14 | TGTGCCAGCCGTCATAGCGTACCAAACAATGAGCAGTTCTTC | CASRHSVPNNEQFF
. | . | TRBJ2-7 | TRBV25-1 | 15 | TGTGCCAGCAGTGAATGGGGGTCCGCTCGGAACGAGCAGTACTTC | CASSEWGSARNEQYF
. | . | TRBJ2-7 | TRBV24-1 | 13 | TGTGCCACCAGTGATTCGAGGATATACGAGCAGTACTTC | CATSDSRIYEQYF